Each of the 2 T cell receptor beta chains below was sequenced from the same sample in a study of blood T cells in healthy people across ages. A second PCR, run for about 7 to 11 cycles, used a sample-barcoded 5' primer plus a J-beta primer mix. TCRdb re-called the 5' RACE reads through MiXCR, storing one row per CDR3 protein. Of fewer than 800,000 distinct CDR3 sequences in the sample, about 30% were seen once. The specimen was blood. The receptors stem from a woman older than 75 in good health.

The chain combines TRBV30 with TRBJ2-5; D not certain. V lost 6 bases and J 0 bases, leaving 8 bases between the germline ends. The germline CDR1 and CDR2 sequences are GTSNPN and SVGIG (reference sequence). The length of the CDR3 is 12 residues. In nucleotides, the CDR3 is TGTGCCTGTTCCAGGTACCAAGAGACCCAGTACTTC. This codes for CACSRYQETQYF.

This clonotype occurred many times. This chain uses TRBV5-6 with TRBJ2-7; TRBD1 is a possible D gene (5 bases). V lost 2 bases and J lost 2, with 8 bases in between. The V gene's germline CDR1 is SGHDT and CDR2 YYEEEE. The CDR3 is made up of 13 amino acids. The CDR3 DNA reads TGTGCCAGCAGCTTTAGGGGCACCTACGAGCAGTACTTC. Protein: CASSFRGTYEQYF. Full variable domain (missing parts from reference TRBV5-6 and TRBJ2-7): DAGVTQSPTHLIKTRGQQVTLRCSPKSGHDTVSWYQQALGQGPQFIFQYYEEEERQRGNFPDRFSGHQFPNYSSELNVNALLLGDSALYLCASSFRGTYEQYFGPGTRLTVT.